This T cell receptor (beta chain) comes out of a study of Graves' ophthalmopathy and Graves' hyperthyroidism. Study details: Untreated patients at initial diagnosis provided peripheral blood.

Amplification from RNA transcripts yielded the TCR beta CDR3 regions. Amplification began with first-round RT-PCR using HTBI primers, then second-round multiplex PCR was performed. TCRdb reanalysed the multiplex PCR reads using MiXCR and keeps one entry per CDR3 protein. The data contain about 400,000 distinct CDR3 sequences, roughly 18% of them singletons. V lost 4 bases, J lost 0 bases, and 6 bases stayed unmatched. This CDR3 comprises 15 residues. Germline assignment: CDR1 MDHEN and CDR2 SYDVKM. Study-wide findings and caveats: With 65% to 71% sensitivity and approximately 73% specificity, the model predicted ophthalmopathy progression.

With respect to this clonotype: Its antigen is unidentified.

The chain joins TRBV28 to TRBJ2-7; 7 bases agree with TRBD1. The TCR was taken from a woman under 30 with Graves' ophthalmopathy. The sequenced sample consisted of peripheral blood. The CDR3 coding sequence is TGTGCCAGCAGTTCAATACGGGACAGCTCCTACGAGCAGTACTTC. Its translation is CASSSIRDSSYEQYF.